The next 3 T cell receptor beta chains were all read from a single sample in a study of tumor-infiltrating lymphocytes in primary liver carcinoma (TCRdb year 2017). The listed sequencing device is Illumina HiSeq 2500. Using a constant-region primer and ProtoScript II reverse transcriptase, TCRbeta-specific cDNA was reverse-transcribed from about 0.45 ug total RNA. Three nested multiplex PCR rounds, following a slightly modified ARM-PCR procedure, were used to build the TCRbeta libraries. Each of the first two PCR rounds ran for roughly 9 cycles and used multiplex TRBV1-TRBV30 forward primers together with a Cbeta reverse primer. Starting from the raw public reads, TCRdb applied fastp trimming at Q25, assembled clones with MiXCR and retained in-frame beta chains. Rows are combined by CDR3 protein, so each entry shows the most common genes and DNA. This sample lists hundreds of thousands of distinct CDR3 sequences; 55% to 65% were detected once. The biggest ten clones account for around 9.5% of the sample.

TRIzol reagent was used to extract blood RNA from unsorted whole blood, while the DNeasy Blood & Tissue kit provided the germline DNA. Sequenced: peripheral blood. These TCRs come from a man in his forties or fifties with primary liver carcinoma and hepatitis B virus infection.

The V gene is TRBV28, the J gene TRBJ1-5; TRBD1 is a possible D gene (6 bases). The CDR3 length is 16 residues. CDR1 is MDHEN, CDR2 SYDVKM, per germline. The germline V and J ends were trimmed by 6 bases and 6 bases, with 21 bases remaining between them. As DNA, the CDR3 is TGTGCCAGCAGCCTACCCAGGGGCCAGGGAGGTCAGCCCCAGCATTTT. This gives the protein CASSLPRGQGGQPQHF. The variable domain in full, with the rest retrieved from reference TRBV28 and TRBJ1-5, is DVKVTQSSRYLVKRTGEKVFLECVQDMDHENMFWYRQDPGLGLRLIYFSYDVKMKEKGDIPEGYSVSREKKERFSLILESASTNQTSMYLCASSLPRGQGGQPQHFGDGTRLSIL.

J is TRBJ2-2 and V is TRBV12-3 or TRBV12-4, with 15 bases matching TRBD2. This CDR3 comprises 18 residues. V was clipped by 4 bases and J by 5 bases; unmatched bases: 8. Here the CDR3 reads CASSSGLAGGGRTGELFF. Written as DNA, the CDR3 is TGTGCCAGCAGTTCGGGACTAGCGGGAGGAGGTAGGACCGGGGAGCTGTTTTTT.

The chain carries TRBV18 and TRBJ2-3; D unresolved. Trimming cost V 8 bases and J 0 bases, with 15 bases left between them. CDR3 length: 15 amino acids. Germline V lookup: CDR1 KGHSH, CDR2 LQKENI. CDR3 nucleotides: TGTGCCAGCCTAAACGGTTTGACTAGCACAGATACGCAGTATTTT. Translated: CASLNGLTSTDTQYF.